These 26 T cell receptor beta chains originate from one sample sequenced in a study of a mutant IDH1 vaccine in newly diagnosed glioma. These TCRs' antigens remain unknown. The time point denotes: week 47, end of study. Vaccination comprised doses that each held 300 ug of mutant IDH1 20-mer peptide, plus topical imiquimod. Data came from immunoSEQ multiplex PCR; TCRdb stores just in-frame clones and leaves some out. The table has tens of thousands of clones, under 85% seen once; the top ten hold 3.5% to 4%. This specimen consisted of PBMCs, obtained from a glioma patient whose treatment included an IDH1 peptide vaccine. The receptors were sampled from a man aged 25-45 years with glioma.

The chain links TRBV7-9 to TRBJ1-2, with a tentative D call TRBD1 (5 bases). There are 19 residues in the CDR3. Per germline, CDR1 SEHNR and CDR2 FQNEAQ (reference sequence). Trimming stripped 1 base from V and 4 bases from J, with 25 bases between. In DNA form, the CDR3 reads TGTGCCAGCAGCTTAGAATCCATCGTCGGTACAGGACCTATCTATGGCTACACCTTC. This codes for CASSLESIVGTGPIYGYTF.

The CDR3 here is CAWSVKMEVNYGYTF. For the CDR3, the DNA is TGTGCCTGGAGTGTAAAAATGGAGGTCAACTATGGCTACACCTTC. The chain couples TRBV30 to TRBJ1-2; D not resolved. This CDR3 contains 15 residues. Trimming removed 0 bases at V and 2 bases at J, with 13 bases between. CDR1 is GTSNPN, CDR2 SVGIG, per germline (reference sequence).

This clone was detected once. This chain uses TRBV27 with TRBJ1-4; 7 bases are shared with TRBD1. The CDR3 runs 15 residues. Per germline, CDR1 MNHEY and CDR2 SMNVEV (reference sequence). With V trimmed by 4 bases and J by 4 bases, 6 bases remained unmatched. In DNA form, the CDR3 reads TGTGCCAGCAGTTCATACAGGGGAGTTAATGAAAAACTGTTTTTT. Its translation: CASSSYRGVNEKLFF.

V and J are TRBV10-3 and TRBJ2-7; D uncertain. The germline CDR1 and CDR2 sequences are ENHRY and SYGVKD. The CDR3 extends over 11 amino acids. CDR3: CALASGPEQYF. The CDR3 DNA reads as TGTGCGCTCGCCTCGGGCCCCGAGCAGTACTTC.

The chain couples TRBV18 to TRBJ2-7; D uncertain. Trimming removed 1 base at V and 0 bases at J, with 13 bases between. Germline V gives CDR1 KGHSH, CDR2 LQKENI. The CDR3 contains 16 residues. The CDR3 DNA is TGTGCCAGCTCACCACTGCCGGGTCAAAGCTCCTACGAGCAGTACTTC. Amino acid sequence: CASSPLPGQSSYEQYF.

The rearrangement uses TRBV6-1 and TRBJ1-6; D not resolved. Germline V CDR1 and CDR2: MNHNS, SASEGT. The CDR3 contains 15 residues. Trimming stripped 8 bases from V and 6 bases from J, with 17 bases between. Written as DNA, the CDR3 is TGTGCCAGCTCCCCATCGGCGGTGGGTAATTCACCCCTCCACTTT. Its protein product is CASSPSAVGNSPLHF.

The V call is TRBV10-3, the J call TRBJ1-1, with 8 bases identical to TRBD1. This CDR3 comprises 14 residues. CDR1 ENHRY and CDR2 SYGVKD come from the germline V gene. Trimming took 7 bases from V and 3 from J; bases not matched to a gene: 7. The chain's CDR3 is CAITRTGPDTEAFF. The DNA of the CDR3 is TGTGCCATCACTCGGACAGGGCCGGACACTGAAGCTTTCTTT.

The V and J genes are TRBV15 and TRBJ1-4, with a tentative D call TRBD1 (6 bases). The V gene lost 3 bases and the J gene lost 5 bases, with 13 bases spanning the gap. CDR3 length: 15 residues. From germline, CDR1 is LNHNV and CDR2 YYDKDF (reference sequence). CDR3 protein: CATSRDRSSNEKLFF. The CDR3 nucleotides are TGTGCCACCAGCAGGGACAGATCCTCGAATGAAAAACTGTTTTTT.

This clone was observed a single time. V gene TRBV7-7 combines with J gene TRBJ2-5; no clear D. Germline V gene data show CDR1 as SSHAT and CDR2 as FNYEAQ (reference sequence). Between the trimmed V and J ends, which lost 5 bases and 5 bases, there was a span of 9 bases. The CDR3 is made up of 12 amino acids. For the CDR3, the DNA is TGTGCCAGCAGCATTTCCCGGGAGACCCAGTACTTC. Its translation is CASSISRETQYF.

The chain employs TRBV15 and TRBJ1-5; TRBD1 might be the D (5 bases). The V end was cut by 5 bases, the J end by 6 bases, with 14 bases between. The length of the CDR3 is 14 residues. The germline V gene encodes CDR1 LNHNV and CDR2 YYDKDF (reference sequence). The CDR3 bases are TGTGCCACCAGCCGGGGGGGGTCAGCTCAGCCCCAGCATTTT. Translated: CATSRGGSAQPQHF.

This clone was counted only a few times. This chain connects TRBV5-4 to TRBJ2-7, with D perhaps TRBD2 (5 bases). From germline, CDR1 is SGHNT and CDR2 YYREEE (reference sequence). V shed 3 bases and J shed 4 bases, with 14 bases lying between them. The CDR3 length is 14 residues. CDR3 bases: TGTGCCAGCAGCTCTGGACGGACTCGGTACGAGCAGTACTTC. Amino acid sequence: CASSSGRTRYEQYF. Filled out from reference TRBV5-4 and TRBJ2-7, the complete variable domain reads ETGVTQSPTHLIKTRGQQVTLRCSSQSGHNTVSWYQQALGQGPQFIFQYYREEENGRGNFPPRFSGLQFPNYSSELNVNALELDDSALYLCASSSGRTRYEQYFGPGTRLTVT.

CDR3: CASSLEDSNRGTQYF. CDR3 sequence (DNA): TGTGCCAGCAGCTTAGAAGACAGCAACAGGGGGACCCAGTACTTC. The genes are TRBV11-2 and TRBJ2-5; TRBD1 agrees at 7 bases. The CDR3 is 15 residues long. V dropped 0 bases and J dropped 7; count of bases not matched to a gene: 8. Per germline, CDR1 SGHAT and CDR2 FQNNGV.

The V and J genes are TRBV10-2 and TRBJ2-5; D could derive from TRBD1 or TRBD2 (6 bases each). In germline, CDR1 is WSHSY, CDR2 SAAADI. The CDR3 sequence is 14 residues long. V dropped 8 bases and J dropped 5 bases, with 18 bases sitting between them. The CDR3 DNA follows: TGCGCCAGCCTGGGGGGCACGGTCGGGGAGACCCAGTACTTC. Protein: CASLGGTVGETQYF.

The genes are TRBV13 and TRBJ2-1; 9 nucleotides agree with TRBD2. The junction had 14 bases not matched to a gene; V was cut back by 5 bases and J by 12 bases. The CDR3 spans 15 residues. Germline CDR1 reads PRHDT; CDR2 reads FYEKMQ (reference sequence). CDR3 bases: TGTGCCAGCAGCCTCCGGGGTAGCGGGGGAGGGAGGCAGTTCTTC. Its protein is CASSLRGSGGGRQFF.

The V call is TRBV5-1, the J call TRBJ2-4; TRBD2 agrees at 8 bases. Losses at the gene ends were 4 bases for V and 6 bases for J; bases not matched to a gene: 9. This CDR3 has 15 residues. Germline CDR1 reads SGHRS; CDR2 reads YFSETQ. The CDR3 DNA reads TGCGCCAGCAGCGGCGGGAGGAGGGTGGGAAACATTCAGTACTTC. This translates into CASSGGRRVGNIQYF.

V usage is TRBV15 and J usage is TRBJ1-5; 7 positions agree with TRBD1. The CDR3 runs 14 residues. The germline CDR1 and CDR2 sequences are LNHNV and YYDKDF (reference sequence). Trimming removed 5 bases from V and 6 bases from J; junction bases left unmatched: 7. The CDR3 coding sequence is TGTGCCACCAGCCCCGACAGGGTAGGTCAGCCCCAGCATTTT. Translation gives CATSPDRVGQPQHF.

The rearrangement joins TRBV19 to TRBJ1-4; 8 bases align to TRBD1. Germline trimming cut 5 bases from V and 12 bases from J; bases unmatched to any gene: 8. In germline, CDR1 is LNHDA, CDR2 SQIVND (reference sequence). This CDR3 is 13 amino acids long. The CDR3 sequence is CASSQGANGELFF. The CDR3 coding sequence is TGTGCCAGTAGTCAGGGGGCAAATGGGGAACTGTTTTTT.

The chain couples TRBV6-5 to TRBJ2-2; no definite D call. The CDR3 has 16 amino acids. Germline values: CDR1 MNHEY, CDR2 SVGAGI. Trimming removed 0 bases from V and 6 bases from J, with 14 bases in between. CDR3 loop: CASSYSAPTYPGELFF. The CDR3 nucleotides read TGTGCCAGCAGTTACTCGGCACCTACGTACCCCGGGGAGCTGTTTTTT.

J is TRBJ2-7 and V is TRBV10-1; 9 bases map to TRBD1. V shed 4 bases and J 5 bases; nucleotides not matched to a gene: 6. CDR1 WNHNN and CDR2 SYGVQD come from the germline V gene (reference sequence). The CDR3 extends over 14 amino acids. The CDR3 DNA is TGCGCCAGCAGTGGGCCGGGACAGGGCCACGAGCAGTACTTC. Amino acid sequence: CASSGPGQGHEQYF.

The chain has TRBV27 and TRBJ1-6; D gene ambiguous. The V and J ends lost 4 bases and 5 bases respectively, with 6 bases between them. The CDR3 totals 13 residues. The germline CDR1 and CDR2 sequences are MNHEY and SMNVEV (reference sequence). The CDR3 DNA follows: TGTGCCAGCAGTTCGTCCCATAATTCACCCCTCCACTTT. Its protein is CASSSSHNSPLHF.

Only one count was recorded for this clone. This rearrangement joins TRBV4-1 to TRBJ2-1; TRBD1 or TRBD2 may be the D gene (5 bases each). Deletions cut 2 bases from V and 3 bases from J, with 11 bases between. Germline V gene lookup returns CDR1 MGHRA and CDR2 YSYEKL. The CDR3 is made up of 15 amino acids. The CDR3 nucleotides read TGCGCCAGCAGCCAACCCGGGACGAACTACAATGAGCAGTTCTTC. Amino acids: CASSQPGTNYNEQFF.

The chain joins TRBV5-1 to TRBJ2-1; D not certain. V lost 1 base to trimming and J lost 5 bases, with 4 bases between them. This CDR3 is 12 amino acids long. From germline, CDR1 is SGHRS and CDR2 YFSETQ. CDR3 DNA sequence: TGCGCCAGCAGCTTGACAGACAATGAGCAGTTCTTC. This sequence encodes CASSLTDNEQFF.

This clone was detected once. The chain links TRBV2 to TRBJ2-2; 7 nucleotides line up with TRBD1. CDR1 is SNHLY and CDR2 is FYNNEI in the germline V gene. Losses at the gene ends were 10 bases for V and 0 bases for J; bases not matched to a gene: 8. The length of the CDR3 is 15 residues. The CDR3 sequence: CATFSGQTNTGELFF. For the CDR3, the DNA is TGTGCCACCTTTTCGGGACAGACGAACACCGGGGAGCTGTTTTTT.

The chain has TRBV6-5 and TRBJ2-7; D is possibly TRBD2 (6 bases). Germline V lookup: CDR1 MNHEY, CDR2 SVGAGI. Trimming cost V 6 bases and J 6 bases, with 21 bases left between them. CDR3 length: 15 residues. The CDR3 loop reads CASSYRRDFLSEQYF. For the CDR3, the DNA is TGTGCCAGCAGCTATCGCCGGGACTTTCTTTCCGAGCAGTACTTC.

The gene calls are TRBV10-2 and TRBJ2-1; D possibly corresponds to TRBD1 (6 bases). Germline V gene sequence: CDR1 WSHSY, CDR2 SAAADI. V lost 5 bases and J 1 base, leaving 9 bases between the germline ends. The CDR3 is 14 residues long. The CDR3 DNA is TGCGCCAGCAGTCGAGGGGGTTCCTACAATGAGCAGTTCTTC. Its translation: CASSRGGSYNEQFF.

CDR3 amino acids: CASSKLPGLGYNEQFF. The CDR3 coding sequence is TGTGCCAGCAGCAAACTGCCGGGACTGGGGTACAATGAGCAGTTCTTC. The chain couples TRBV2 to TRBJ2-1; maybe TRBD2 (6 bases). CDR1 SNHLY and CDR2 FYNNEI come from the germline V gene. This CDR3 has 16 residues. V shed 6 bases and J shed 4 bases, with 19 bases lying between them.